This T cell receptor beta chain stems from a study of blood T cell repertoires in COVID-19. Background on the study: Spain, Italy and the United States supplied samples that represented acute and convalescent COVID-19. Sources were T cells, B-cell-depleted T cells, or PBMCs; the material itself was cDNA or gDNA.

In the study's own analysis: The authors estimated nucleated cell counts from reference gene primer amplification. Assay used: immunoSEQ multiplex PCR; TCRdb lists only in-frame clones, some missing. That table is the source of V, J and clone size, and D and trimming were worked out from the DNA. The sample has about 240,000 clones, roughly nine tenths seen once; the top ten hold roughly a tenth. J lost 7 bases, V lost 3 bases, and 4 bases had no gene match. Looked up from germline, CDR1 is SGDLS and CDR2 is YYNGEE. This CDR3 spans 14 amino acids. Seattle researchers signed up patients amid active infection and tracked them longitudinally.

The sequenced sample was peripheral blood. The chain uses TRBV9 and TRBJ1-6; 7 positions match TRBD1. This receptor was obtained from a woman between 45 and 65 years old with COVID-19, enrolled during active disease. CDR3 amino acids: CASSATGANSPLHF. CDR3 nucleotides: TGTGCCAGCAGCGCCACAGGGGCGAATTCACCCCTCCACTTT.